This T cell receptor beta chain came from a study of chemoradiotherapy in HPV16-positive cancers. The CDR3 covers 15 residues. The V end lost 0 bases, the J end lost 0 bases, and 6 bases lay between the germline ends. Germline V gene sequence: CDR1 MGHRA, CDR2 YSYEKL. Some clones are missing from TCRdb's copy, which holds only in-frame ones; the method was immunoSEQ multiplex PCR. The data contain 10,000 to 15,000 clones, approximately 78% of them seen just once; the ten biggest clones take up 2% to 2.5%. The sample was gathered from a patient who underwent chemoradiotherapy. The sequence derives from a human donor with HPV-associated anogenital cancer. The chain uses TRBV4-1 and TRBJ1-3; D gene uncertain. In DNA, the CDR3 is TGCGCCAGCAGCCAAGATATGTACTCTGGAAACACCATATATTTT. Translated, it gives CASSQDMYSGNTIYF.